The 12 T cell receptor beta chains presented below share a single source sample, sequenced in a study of shared T cell receptors in the human thymus (dated by TCRdb to 2020 to 2023). Receptors were amplified or captured by the immunoSEQ multiplex PCR assay. Entries here come from immuneACCESS through TCRdb and include only in-frame sequences with V and J called. Some clones fail to appear in such tables; in the studies checked, an unresolved V gene covers under half of the shortfall, and the cause of the remainder is unknown. Recorded for this sample are hundreds of thousands of clones; around 87% of them occurred a single time. 0.0094% of the sample is taken by the ten largest. The sample was also reused in another study, on human thymus T cells.

Sequencing was carried out using thymocytes. These receptor sequences come from a boy less than two years old with a congenital heart defect. Donor details come from another sample of the same person, matched by shared clones.

This clone appeared a single time. The rearrangement links TRBV13 to TRBJ2-7; the D gene is possibly TRBD1 (5 bases). The germline V and J ends were trimmed by 5 bases and 2 bases, with 13 bases remaining between them. Looked up from germline, CDR1 is PRHDT and CDR2 is FYEKMQ (reference sequence). The CDR3 totals 14 residues. CDR3 residues: CASSPHTGTYEQYF. For the CDR3, the DNA is TGTGCCAGCAGCCCCCACACAGGAACCTACGAGCAGTACTTC.

V is TRBV6-1 and J is TRBJ1-1, with D uncertain. The germline CDR1 and CDR2 sequences are MNHNS and SASEGT. The CDR3 has 17 amino acids. Deletions cut 3 bases from V and 7 bases from J, with 24 bases between. The CDR3 sequence: CASSDLGLVDPYLEAFF. In DNA, the CDR3 is TGTGCCAGCAGTGATCTGGGCCTTGTTGACCCGTATCTTGAAGCTTTCTTT.

The chain is built from TRBV18 and TRBJ2-7; 12 nucleotides agree with TRBD1. V gave up 3 bases and J gave up 2 bases; unmatched junction bases: 2. CDR1 and CDR2 (germline): KGHSH, LQKENI. There are 15 residues in the CDR3. CDR3 DNA: TGTGCCAGCTCACCGGGACAGGGGGCAACCTACGAGCAGTACTTC. This gives the protein CASSPGQGATYEQYF.

J is TRBJ2-4 and V is TRBV7-4, with D perhaps TRBD2 (6 bases). Per the germline V gene, CDR1 is SGHVT and CDR2 is SQSDAQ. The CDR3 sequence is 13 residues long. V was clipped by 7 bases and J by 8 bases, with 15 bases between them. The CDR3 region has the DNA TGTGCCAGCAACCGGGTGGGGGGTGACATTCAGTACTTC. As protein: CASNRVGGDIQYF.

This clone was counted once. The chain uses TRBV11-2 and TRBJ2-7, with D maybe TRBD2 (5 bases). Trimming stripped 4 bases from V and 0 bases from J, with 16 bases between. Germline-derived CDR1 and CDR2 are SGHAT and FQNNGV. This CDR3 region has 16 residues. The CDR3 spells CASSSSTVDYSYEQYF. Here the CDR3 DNA reads TGTGCCAGCAGCTCCTCGACGGTTGACTACTCCTACGAGCAGTACTTC.

The chain carries TRBV19 and TRBJ1-1; 8 bases fit TRBD1. Unmatched junction bases numbered 4, after V lost 3 bases and J lost 7 bases. This CDR3 has 13 amino acids. In germline, CDR1 is LNHDA, CDR2 SQIVND (reference sequence). The CDR3 sequence is CASSILGQGEAFF. In DNA, the CDR3 is TGTGCCAGTAGTATCCTAGGACAGGGTGAAGCTTTCTTT.

About this clone itself: Compared with germline, one end of the junction differs, possibly owing to a read error. Other DNA sequences of this sample code for an identical CDR3. This chain joins TRBV9 and TRBJ1-2; 9 nucleotides align to TRBD1. Germline V lookup: CDR1 SGDLS, CDR2 YYNGEE. This CDR3 has 15 amino acids. CDR3 nucleotide sequence: TGTGCCAGCAGCGCCGGACAGGGGATCTCCTATGGCTATACCTTC. Protein sequence: CASSAGQGISYGYTF.

The chain joins TRBV28 to TRBJ2-7, with 12 bases identical to TRBD2. V gave up 6 bases and J gave up 3 bases; unmatched junction bases: 6. There are 15 residues in the CDR3. Per the germline V gene, CDR1 is MDHEN and CDR2 is SYDVKM. The CDR3 nucleotides read TGTGCCAGCAGCCCGACTAGCGGGAGACTCTACGAGCAGTACTTC. This codes for CASSPTSGRLYEQYF.

The gene calls are TRBV21-1 and TRBJ1-2; the table's D call, TRBD1, has no DNA check behind it. TRBV21-1 is labeled a pseudogene. The CDR3 length is 14 residues. The DNA of the CDR3 is TGTGCCAGCAGCAAACCGACAGGTCCTTATGGCTACACCTTC. Amino acids: CASSKPTGPYGYTF.

The rearrangement uses TRBV29-1 and TRBJ1-1, with 8 positions matching TRBD1. This CDR3 region has 13 residues. Germline V gene sequence: CDR1 SQVTM, CDR2 ANQGSEA. The V and J ends lost 6 bases and 8 bases, in that order; junction bases with no gene match: 11. The CDR3 sequence is CSVDREICMEAFF. CDR3 in DNA: TGCAGCGTGGACAGGGAGATTTGTATGGAAGCTTTCTTT.

V is TRBV4-3 and J is TRBJ2-5; 9 bases line up with TRBD1. CDR1 is LGHNA, CDR2 YSLEER, per germline. The CDR3 covers 15 residues. V gave up 1 base and J gave up 5 bases; unmatched junction bases: 5. CDR3 coding DNA: TGCGCCAGCAGCCAAGGGACAGGGGTTCGGGAGACCCAGTACTTC. Encoded protein: CASSQGTGVRETQYF.

CDR3 residues: CASSLWGGGSGANVLTF. The DNA for the CDR3 is TGTGCCAGCAGTTTATGGGGTGGCGGCTCTGGGGCCAACGTCCTGACTTTC. The J gene is TRBJ2-6, the V gene TRBV28; D ambiguous. The CDR3 sequence is 17 residues long. In germline, CDR1 is MDHEN, CDR2 SYDVKM. V was clipped by 0 bases and J by 0 bases, with 9 bases between them. Drawing the rest from reference TRBV28 and TRBJ2-6, the complete variable domain is DVKVTQSSRYLVKRTGEKVFLECVQDMDHENMFWYRQDPGLGLRLIYFSYDVKMKEKGDIPEGYSVSREKKERFSLILESASTNQTSMYLCASSLWGGGSGANVLTFGAGSRLTVL.